A selection of T cell receptor beta chains follows, all from one sample in a study of control samples from healthy donors and cancer patients. The repertoire was sequenced with immunoSEQ multiplex PCR; TCRdb's copy has only in-frame clones and lacks some. Here the sample spans 100,000 to 150,000 clones, 92% being singletons. Sequenced input: blood. All receptors come from a woman aged 45-59 years in good health. Each CDR3 is given with its conserved first and last residue. D genes are given only for firm matches. For some rows the clone size is stated as once, few or many, or as a class when expanded; others skip it.

J gene,D gene,clone size,V gene,CDR3 DNA,CDR3 protein
TRBJ1-1,.,.,TRBV7-8,TGTGCCAGCAGCTTAGCATCGGGGTACGCCACTGAAGCTTTCTTT,CASSLASGYATEAFF
TRBJ1-6,.,once,TRBV28,TGTGCCAGCAGTTTACCTAATAATTCACCCCTCCACTTT,CASSLPNNSPLHF
TRBJ2-6,.,once,TRBV3-1/TRBV3-2,TGTGCCAGCAGCCAAGATTGGGGCAGTTTTCGGACTGGGGCCAACGTCCTGACTTTC,CASSQDWGSFRTGANVLTF
TRBJ1-2,.,.,TRBV7-9,TGTGCCAGCAGCGACATTAGGACACCTAACTATGGCTACACCTTC,CASSDIRTPNYGYTF
TRBJ2-1,TRBD2,once,TRBV7-2,TGTGCCAGCAGCATAAACCGACTAGCGGGGAACAATGAGCAGTTCTTC,CASSINRLAGNNEQFF
TRBJ1-3,.,.,TRBV12-3/TRBV12-4,TGTGCCAGCAGTCTTCGATGGAACACCATATATTTT,CASSLRWNTIYF
TRBJ2-1,.,.,TRBV30,TGTGCCTGGAGTTCAGGTGGCTCCTACAATGAGCAGTTCTTC,CAWSSGGSYNEQFF
TRBJ1-1,.,.,TRBV5-1,TGCGCCAGCAGCTTGGACGGCAGGTCCAACACTGAAGCTTTCTTT,CASSLDGRSNTEAFF
TRBJ1-2,.,.,TRBV18,TGTGCCAGCTCACCACCGCAGGGTTTCTATGGCTACACCTTC,CASSPPQGFYGYTF
TRBJ2-2,.,.,TRBV5-6,TGTGCCAGTACGGGACGAAACACCGGGGAGCTGTTTTTT,CASTGRNTGELFF
TRBJ2-1,.,few,TRBV3-1/TRBV3-2,TGTGCCAGCAGTATGACAGTTGGGGGCAATGAGCAGTTCTTC,CASSMTVGGNEQFF
TRBJ2-4,.,.,TRBV6-5,TGTGCCAGCGAGGGACACAAAAACATTCAGTACTTC,CASEGHKNIQYF
TRBJ1-1,.,once,TRBV5-1,TGCGCCAGCAGCTTGTCTGAAGGCTCGATCACTGAAGCTTTCTTT,CASSLSEGSITEAFF
TRBJ1-3,.,.,TRBV29-1,TGCAGCGTTGTCGGGGGGGGAGGAAACACCATATATTTT,CSVVGGGGNTIYF
TRBJ1-2,.,.,TRBV6-5,TGTGCCAGCAGTTCAGGGTCAGGGGCTAACTATGGCTACACCTTC,CASSSGSGANYGYTF
TRBJ2-5,.,once,TRBV9,TGTGCCAGCAGCGTAGGGACTCTGGGAGAGACCCAGTACTTC,CASSVGTLGETQYF
TRBJ2-3,.,once,TRBV30,TGTGCCTGGAGTCAAATCCGAGATACGCAGTATTTT,CAWSQIRDTQYF
TRBJ2-7,.,.,TRBV6-5,TGTGCCAGCAGTTTTCTATCCGGGTTCGCCGACGAGCAGTACTTC,CASSFLSGFADEQYF
TRBJ1-1,.,.,TRBV19,TGTGCCAGTAGTAGCCCGACAGGCCTCTCTGAAGCTTTCTTT,CASSSPTGLSEAFF
TRBJ2-7,TRBD2,.,TRBV27,TGTGCCACCCGTAGCGGGGGTGGGCAGTACTTC,CATRSGGGQYF
TRBJ1-2,.,.,TRBV18,TGTGCCAGCTCACAGGGGGAGAACTATGGCTACACCTTC,CASSQGENYGYTF
TRBJ1-1,.,.,TRBV4-2,TGTGCCAGCAGCCAAGATGCAGGGAACACTGAAGCTTTCTTT,CASSQDAGNTEAFF
TRBJ2-3,.,once,TRBV28,TGTGCCAGCAGTTTCCTCGCGGGGACGATCACAGATACGCAGTATTTT,CASSFLAGTITDTQYF
TRBJ1-5,.,.,TRBV2,TGTGCCAGCAGTGTTACGATAGCGGGCAATCAGCCCCAGCATTTT,CASSVTIAGNQPQHF
TRBJ1-1,.,.,TRBV7-8,TGTGCCAGCAGCCCGGATCCGGGACGCCTGAACACTGAAGCTTTCTTT,CASSPDPGRLNTEAFF
TRBJ2-3,.,.,TRBV10-2,TGCGCCAGCAGGTCACAACCCAACTTACCAGATACGCAGTATTTT,CASRSQPNLPDTQYF
TRBJ1-1,TRBD1,.,TRBV6-6,TGTGCCAGCAGGTTCCGACAGGGGTCGAACACTGAAGCTTTCTTT,CASRFRQGSNTEAFF
TRBJ2-3,.,.,TRBV5-1,TGCGCCAGCAGCTCGGCGGCCCCTATTGGTACGCAGTATTTT,CASSSAAPIGTQYF
TRBJ1-1,.,.,TRBV2,TGTGCCAGCAGTCCCCCTGGGGCCCAGAACACTGAAGCTTTCTTT,CASSPPGAQNTEAFF
TRBJ1-6,TRBD1,.,TRBV2,TGTGCCAGCAAGACAGGGGGCCAGGGTTCACCCCTCCACTTT,CASKTGGQGSPLHF
TRBJ1-1,.,few,TRBV29-1,TGCAGCGTTGAAGATCTTACAGACTTCTCTCGCACTGAAGCTTTCTTT,CSVEDLTDFSRTEAFF
TRBJ1-4,.,.,TRBV7-9,TGTGCCAGCAGCCAGGACAGTTCCTTGGTAAAACTGTTTTTT,CASSQDSSLVKLFF
TRBJ1-5,.,few,TRBV29-1,TGCAGCGTTGGTCAGTTCAATCAGCCCCAGCATTTT,CSVGQFNQPQHF
TRBJ1-4,.,few,TRBV27,TGTGCCAGCAGTCCGTCGCAGGGTTGGACTAATGAAAAACTGTTTTTT,CASSPSQGWTNEKLFF
TRBJ2-4,.,.,TRBV10-2,TGCGCCAGCAGTGAGTCTGCCAGGGCCTTAGCCAAAAACATTCAGTACTTC,CASSESARALAKNIQYF
TRBJ1-2,TRBD1,.,TRBV28,TGTGCCAGCCTGACGGGACAGGGGGCTGGAGGCTACACCTTC,CASLTGQGAGGYTF
TRBJ2-7,TRBD1,.,TRBV2,TGTGCCAGCAACACAGGGGTCGACGAGCAGTACTTC,CASNTGVDEQYF
TRBJ1-1,.,.,TRBV5-8,TGTGCCAGCAGCGTTCCAGGGGTGACTGAAGCTTTCTTT,CASSVPGVTEAFF
TRBJ2-7,.,.,TRBV11-2,TGTGCCAGCAGCCGAACCCGGGACACCTCCTACGAGCAGTACTTC,CASSRTRDTSYEQYF
TRBJ2-1,.,.,TRBV11-2,TGTGCCAGCATCAATTCCGGGTCCACAGGGTCCTACAATGAGCAGTTCTTC,CASINSGSTGSYNEQFF
TRBJ2-7,TRBD1,.,TRBV6-5,TGTGCCAGCAAGGGACAGACCTACGAGCAGTACTTC,CASKGQTYEQYF
TRBJ2-5,.,.,TRBV6-6,TGTGCCAGCAGTCGCTCCCGTTTTGAGGAGACCCAGTACTTC,CASSRSRFEETQYF
TRBJ1-2,.,.,TRBV30,TGTGCCTGGAACAGGCAGAACTATGGCTACACCTTC,CAWNRQNYGYTF
TRBJ2-1,.,.,TRBV2,TGTGCCAGCAGTGAAGAGGTATATGAGCAGTTCTTC,CASSEEVYEQFF
TRBJ2-1,.,.,TRBV11-3,TGTGCCAGCAGCTCCTCGGGGGGCACATCCCAGTTCTTC,CASSSSGGTSQFF
TRBJ1-3,TRBD1,.,TRBV5-4,TGTGCCAGCAGCTTGCAGGGGACAGAGGGCTCCATATATTTT,CASSLQGTEGSIYF
TRBJ1-2,TRBD1,.,TRBV6-5,TGTGCCAGTAGCCAATCTACAGGGGCGGACACCTTC,CASSQSTGADTF
TRBJ2-5,.,once,TRBV25-1,TGTGCCAGCAGTGAAAGGACAGCCCAAGAGACCCAGTACTTC,CASSERTAQETQYF
TRBJ2-1,TRBD1,.,TRBV13,TGTGCCAGCAGCCCGGGACAGGGTGATGAGCAGTTCTTC,CASSPGQGDEQFF